These T cell receptor beta chains were read from a single sample in a study of T cell responses to AZD1222 COVID-19 vaccine. Assay used: immunoSEQ multiplex PCR; TCRdb lists only in-frame clones, some missing. The sample has about 150,000 clones, about 92% seen once. The material was peripheral blood, obtained on day 0 of AZD1222 vaccination. All receptors derive from an adult in good health. The CDR3 runs from the conserved cysteine through the conserved F or W.

>TRBV5-4
CASSLDLGGYSPLHF
>TRBV6-5
CASGLAGVYNEQFF
>TRBV12-3/TRBV12-4
CATQGSHYGYTF
>TRBV16
CASRQGSGSPLHF
>TRBV20-1
CSASGAYRGQGEKLFF
>TRBV11-2
CASTLAGSTDTQYF
>TRBV6-5
CASSYSSAGVSYEQYF
>TRBV6-5
CASSPRGGGTEAFF
>TRBV10-1
CASSVSGAGGHEQFF
>TRBV7-2
CASSLNFRGENTGELFF
>TRBV19
CASSNWGQNTGELFF
>TRBV14
CASSRDRTDGYTF
>TRBV5-6
CASSFARVGSPLHF
>TRBV19
CASKRGRGANVLTF
>TRBV5-1
CASSLGVGAEAFF
>TRBV11-2
CASSSGGRGPGNTIYF
>TRBV19
CASSPPGAVDQPQHF
>TRBV19
CASSIDGGAFQPQHF
>TRBV6-5
CASMRNSYNSPLHF
>TRBV6-5
CASSYSQGRGEKLFF